The present TCR beta chain was sequenced within a study of PD-1 blockade in classical Hodgkin lymphoma. Turning to the study itself: Patients got intravenous nivolumab 3 mg/kg every 2 weeks. Whole-study results and caveats: A significant rise in TCR diversity by C4D1 was seen for CD4+ but not CD8+ cells.

With no exception, relapse followed autologous stem cell transplantation in all patients, and brentuximab vedotin exposure varied. The protocol was immunoSEQ multiplex PCR, while the TCRdb copy is restricted to in-frame clones and leaves out a portion. The sample contains tens of thousands of clones, around 90% of which appear only once. Germline V gene sequence: CDR1 SQVTM, CDR2 ANQGSEA. The trim removed 7 bases at V and 0 bases at J, leaving 3 bases unmatched. The length of the CDR3 is 14 residues. About this clone itself: Its antigen is unknown.

This clonotype was sampled from a human donor with classical Hodgkin lymphoma. Sequenced material: peripheral blood mononuclear cells (PBMCs), taken at baseline. The J gene is TRBJ2-3, the V gene TRBV29-1, with 11 bases fitting TRBD2. The CDR3 protein is CSAPSGGSTDTQYF. DNA of the CDR3: TGCAGCGCCCCTAGCGGGGGGAGCACAGATACGCAGTATTTT.